The T cell receptor beta chain described here comes from a study of shared clonotypes between healthy human individuals. The CDR3 extends over 13 amino acids. Between the trimmed V and J ends, which lost 4 bases and 1 base, there was a span of 7 bases. Germline CDR1 and CDR2: MRHNA and SNTAGT. Produced via immunoSEQ multiplex PCR; TCRdb's table is partial and in-frame only. The table includes some 650,000 clones, less than 98% detected once. The sample comprised naive CD4+ T cells sorted from blood. Noted subset: CD45RA+ positively selected. The receptor was isolated from a woman aged 30 to 39 in good health. The gene calls are TRBV6-4 and TRBJ1-1; D is uncertain. The CDR3 nucleotides are TGTGCCAGCAGTGTGGAGGGGAACACTGAAGCTTTCTTT. It yields the protein CASSVEGNTEAFF.